This T cell receptor (beta chain) was identified in a study of blood T cell repertoires in COVID-19. The overall study: Both acute and convalescent COVID-19 samples were obtained from the United States, Italy and Spain.

Participants were placed into cohorts based on the clinical history they reported. The CDR3 contains 17 residues. Germline-derived CDR1 and CDR2 are SGHRS and YFSETQ. The V and J ends lost 2 bases and 2 bases respectively, with 16 bases between them. In the original processing: Amplification of reference gene primers provided the estimated nucleated cell counts. TCRdb keeps only in-frame clones here, not all; method: immunoSEQ multiplex PCR. From that table come the V and J calls and clone size; the DNA was used to work out D and trimming. The data hold about 290,000 clones, with about nine tenths observed a single time.

The chain links TRBV5-1 to TRBJ2-2, with D possibly matching TRBD2 (5 bases). The sample taken for sequencing was PBMCs or T cells enriched from blood (not recorded which). This TCR came from a woman between 40 and 55 years old who had recovered from COVID-19. CDR3 sequence (DNA): TGCGCCAGCAGCTTATTACCCAATGGAGGAAACACCGGGGAGCTGTTTTTT. Residues: CASSLLPNGGNTGELFF.